What follows is one T cell receptor (beta chain) and its context. Its target is not known. The method was immunoSEQ multiplex PCR; TCRdb's version includes in-frame clones alone and lacks a portion of them. This table holds about 120,000 clones, 84% found once. This CDR3 contains 18 residues. V trimming: 4 bases; J trimming: 2 bases; junction bases outside the gene matches: 11. Germline CDR1 MGHRA, CDR2 YSYEKL. The sample is drawn from a study of T cell responses to AZD1222 COVID-19 vaccine. General observations from the study: A mostly white British donor set with more females was recruited, and clonal diversity was possibly underestimated. Two doses of AZD1222 preceded a rise in Spike-specific TCR breadth and depth.

This sequence originates from an adult who received the AZD1222 COVID-19 vaccine. The sequenced sample was peripheral blood, obtained 28 days after the second AZD1222 dose. The chain combines TRBV4-1 with TRBJ2-3; 11 bases fit TRBD2. The DNA of the CDR3 is TGCGCCAGCAGCCCTCCCATAGCGGGGGGGGTTAACACAGATACGCAGTATTTT. It yields the protein CASSPPIAGGVNTDTQYF.